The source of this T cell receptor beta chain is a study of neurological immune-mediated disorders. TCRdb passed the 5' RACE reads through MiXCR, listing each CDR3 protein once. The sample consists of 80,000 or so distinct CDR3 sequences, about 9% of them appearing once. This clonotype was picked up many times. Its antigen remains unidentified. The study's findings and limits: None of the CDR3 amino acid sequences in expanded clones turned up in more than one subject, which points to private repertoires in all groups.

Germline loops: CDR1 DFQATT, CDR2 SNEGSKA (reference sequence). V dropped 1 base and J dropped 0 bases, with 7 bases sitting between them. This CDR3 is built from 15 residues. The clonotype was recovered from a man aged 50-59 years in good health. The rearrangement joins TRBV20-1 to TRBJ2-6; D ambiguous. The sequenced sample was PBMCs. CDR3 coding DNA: TGCAGTGCTAGAGCATGGGACTCTGGGGCCAACGTCCTGACTTTC. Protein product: CSARAWDSGANVLTF.